Included here is one TCR beta chain sequence, with context. Which antigen it targets is not known. It has no much larger one-base neighbor in the sample; base qualities were not kept. For CDR1 and CDR2, the germline V gene (reference sequence) lists MNHEY and SMNVEV. The junction shows trimming of 3 bases on V and 7 bases on J, and the gene matches do not reach 16 bases of it. Including cysteine and phenylalanine, the CDR3 has 19 amino acids. CDR3 DNA only is kept here, 57 bases in frame from base 1. The receptor library was made with 5' RACE. The sequencing machine was an Illumina HiSeq 2500. The second PCR ran for about 6 to 11 cycles and used a J-beta primer mix along with a sample-barcoded 5' primer. A unique molecular identifier was introduced onto each TCR beta cDNA molecule by a template-switch 5' adaptor carrying 12 random nucleotides. Each sample yielded at least 2.5 million CDR3-containing paired-end reads. The Mint cDNA synthesis kit, primed by a TRBC-specific oligonucleotide, was used to synthesize first-strand cDNA from all RNA. Following uracil-DNA glycosylase treatment, all cDNA underwent a first 18-cycle PCR with the universal primers M1SS and BC2_uni_R. Processing in the source paper ran as follows. For normalization, 1 million high-quality reads were randomly selected from each sample, with every read carrying a distinct molecular identifier. Reads with shared molecular identifiers were discarded instead of being binned into consensus sequences. MiTCR, run with a Q25 quality threshold and the strictest error-elimination algorithm, handled CDR3 identification, clonotype clustering and error correction. Lower-bound total TCR beta diversity was estimated with a nonparametric unseen species model using Euler transformation. The public reads were quality trimmed at Q25 with fastp and then assembled into clones with MiXCR by TCRdb, keeping productive beta chains. Each entry merges the rows of one CDR3 protein and shows their most common DNA and genes. TCRdb's processing, not the study's, gives the V and J calls here. Recorded for this sample are over 1.5 million distinct CDR3 sequences; about 50% of them occurred a single time. About 2.1% of the sample belongs to the ten largest clones.

The data stem from a study of blood T cells in healthy people across ages (dated by TCRdb to about 2015). A note on the overall study: In model experiments, template switching captured about one uniquely barcoded TCR beta cDNA molecule for every two T cells. The study measured age-related changes in TCR beta repertoire diversity using deep sequencing normalized with unique cDNA molecular identifiers. Four age groups were formed from the donors: young (average approximately 15 years), middle-aged (just under 40), aged (roughly 59) and long-lived (82). To avoid experimental bias, donors of different ages were randomly spread across the sequencing lanes. For two donors (one aged 18 to 30 and one aged 80 or older), the study analyzed two additional independent replicas of 1 million unique cDNA reads from the same blood draw.

Study-level results and caveats: Compared with the aged group, the long-lived group had more naive CD4+ T cells, fewer expanded clones and increased TCR diversity, suggesting age selection. The CMV infection status of donors was not known, potentially confounding age-related changes in expanded clonotypes. As age increased, observed TCR beta diversity per million T cells dropped in a roughly linear way, and a significant reduction was already evident by age 40. Estimates of total diversity based on one million sequenced T cells were considered lower bounds and underestimates. Because profiling used bulk unsorted PBMCs, naive and antigen-experienced compartments could not be compared conclusively. The percentage of naive T cells measured by flow cytometry correlated strongly with observed TCR beta diversity.

Systemically healthy Caucasian individuals from Russia, over 30 in total and aged roughly 6 to 90 years, were included as donors. Each donor gave ten milliliters of peripheral blood, drawn into EDTA-treated Vacutainer tubes. Ficoll-Paque density-gradient centrifugation was used to isolate PBMCs, with at least 7 million per sample. Total RNA, at least 6 micrograms per sample, was extracted from PBMCs with Trizol reagent. For every donor, flow cytometry on a PBMC aliquot measured the percentage of naive CD45RAhigh/CD27high T cells. This receptor was identified in a woman between 40 and 50 years old in good health. Sequenced: blood. The rearrangement joined TRBV27 to TRBJ2-4; TRBD1 aligns with 12 central bases. The nucleotides read TGTGCCAGCAGTTTCTATAAATTCAGGGACAGGGGGCGGGAGAACATTCAGTACTTC. Translated, it gives CASSFYKFRDRGRENIQYF.